This T cell receptor beta chain was obtained from a study of early T cells in non-severe SARS-CoV-2 infection. This CDR3 has 13 residues. Deletions cut 5 bases from V and 4 bases from J, with 12 bases between. Germline CDR1 is SQVTM and CDR2 is ANQGSEA. TCRdb independently ran MiXCR on the 5' RACE reads; one entry per CDR3 protein. This sample carries about 83,000 distinct CDR3 sequences, roughly an eighth of them seen once, and the ten largest clones take just over 6.5%. At least ten counts were recorded for this clonotype. The chain combines TRBV29-1 with TRBJ1-5, with D unclear. What was sequenced was whole blood. The sequence came from an adult who was a healthcare worker with PCR-confirmed SARS-CoV-2 infection or an uninfected control (not recorded which). CDR3 sequence (DNA): TGCAGCGTTCGGGCCCAAGCGAATCAGCCCCAGCATTTT. This translates into CSVRAQANQPQHF.